The next 26 T cell receptor beta chains were all read from a single sample in a study of blood T cell repertoires in COVID-19. Here immunoSEQ multiplex PCR was the method, and the copy in TCRdb shows in-frame clones only, minus some. Of over 60,000 clones in the sample, around 90% were seen once. Sequencing was done on a sample of peripheral blood. The origin of the receptors is a woman of 80 years or more with active COVID-19.

The rearrangement joins TRBV18 to TRBJ1-2; 7 nucleotides match TRBD1. The CDR3 is 14 amino acids. Trimming took 0 bases from V and 4 from J; bases not matched to a gene: 2. Germline V gives CDR1 KGHSH, CDR2 LQKENI. The CDR3 spells CASSPPTGLYGYTF. Written as DNA, the CDR3 is TGTGCCAGCTCACCACCGACAGGGCTCTATGGCTACACCTTC.

This chain links TRBV4-2 with TRBJ1-5; D call uncertain. The CDR3 runs 17 residues. Germline loops: CDR1 LGHNA, CDR2 YNFKEQ. V lost 0 bases and J 0 bases, leaving 12 bases between the germline ends. For the CDR3, the DNA is TGTGCCAGCAGCCAAGATGGGAGGCGGGTTAGCAATCAGCCCCAGCATTTT. This gives the protein CASSQDGRRVSNQPQHF.

The rearrangement joins TRBV6-2 or TRBV6-3 to TRBJ2-7, with 8 positions matching TRBD1. CDR1 is MNHEY, CDR2 SVGEGT, per germline. V shed 5 bases and J 3 bases; nucleotides not matched to a gene: 6. The CDR3 is 14 amino acids. CDR3 sequence: CASSQRTGNYEQYF. The CDR3 DNA follows: TGTGCCAGCAGTCAAAGGACAGGGAACTACGAGCAGTACTTC.

The chain carries TRBV9 and TRBJ2-3, with TRBD2 matching 8 bases. This CDR3 has 16 amino acids. Germline lookup yields CDR1 SGDLS and CDR2 YYNGEE. Unmatched junction bases numbered 8, after V lost 3 bases and J lost 2 bases. The chain's CDR3 is CASSATGTRDTDTQYF. The CDR3 region has the DNA TGTGCCAGCAGCGCCACCGGGACTAGGGACACAGATACGCAGTATTTT.

The V call is TRBV7-9, the J call TRBJ1-1; TRBD1 matches at 9 bases. This CDR3 spans 13 amino acids. CDR1 SEHNR and CDR2 FQNEAQ come from the germline V gene (reference sequence). V dropped 5 bases and J dropped 11; count of bases not matched to a gene: 9. The CDR3 DNA sequence: TGTGCCAGCAGCCCGCAGGGGGACAGGGATGCTTTCTTT. Protein sequence: CASSPQGDRDAFF.

The chain employs TRBV7-9 and TRBJ2-6; 7 bases fit TRBD1. This CDR3 region has 16 residues. Germline V lookup: CDR1 SEHNR, CDR2 FQNEAQ (reference sequence). Losses at the gene ends were 5 bases for V and 2 bases for J; bases not matched to a gene: 6. The chain's CDR3 is CASSPTGVAGANVLTF. The CDR3 DNA reads as TGTGCCAGCAGCCCTACAGGGGTAGCTGGGGCCAACGTCCTGACTTTC.

The chain carries TRBV9 and TRBJ1-2; D possibly corresponds to TRBD1 (6 bases). With 4 bases removed from V and 6 bases from J, the gap between germline ends came to 13 bases. From germline, CDR1 is SGDLS and CDR2 YYNGEE. The CDR3 is 13 residues long. CDR3 sequence (DNA): TGTGCCAGCAGCCCTCTCGACAGGAATGGCTACACCTTC. Its translation: CASSPLDRNGYTF.

CDR3 loop: CASSLGGWSYNEQFF. CDR3 sequence (DNA): TGCGCCAGCAGCTTAGGGGGATGGTCCTACAATGAGCAGTTCTTC. V usage is TRBV5-1 and J usage is TRBJ2-1; tentative D call: TRBD1 (6 bases). The CDR3 runs to 15 residues. Looked up from germline, CDR1 is SGHRS and CDR2 is YFSETQ. V dropped 2 bases and J dropped 1 base, with 10 bases sitting between them.

The rearrangement uses TRBV15 and TRBJ1-4, with D possibly matching TRBD1 (5 bases). Looked up from germline, CDR1 is LNHNV and CDR2 is YYDKDF (reference sequence). This CDR3 region has 15 residues. Trimming pared 0 bases from V and 7 bases from J, leaving 12 bases between. The CDR3: CATSREGREGEKLFF. CDR3 DNA sequence: TGTGCCACCAGCAGAGAAGGCAGGGAGGGTGAAAAACTGTTTTTT.

The chain uses TRBV7-9 and TRBJ2-4, with D possibly matching TRBD1 (6 bases). The V end lost 5 bases, the J end lost 2 bases, and 13 bases lay between the germline ends. Germline lookup yields CDR1 SEHNR and CDR2 FQNEAQ (reference sequence). The CDR3 length is 15 residues. CDR3 protein: CASSRRQATKNIQYF. CDR3 nucleotide sequence: TGTGCCAGCAGCCGGAGACAGGCTACCAAAAACATTCAGTACTTC.

The rearrangement links TRBV6-6 to TRBJ1-4, with 7 bases matching TRBD1. CDR3 size: 14 residues. With V trimmed by 6 bases and J by 7 bases, 8 bases remained unmatched. CDR1 MNHNY and CDR2 SVGAGI come from the germline V gene (reference sequence). CDR3 bases: TGTGCCAGCAGGTCGACAGGGAAGAGTGAAAAACTGTTTTTT. This codes for CASRSTGKSEKLFF.

V and J are TRBV24-1 and TRBJ2-3; D perhaps matches TRBD1 (6 bases). The germline V gene encodes CDR1 KGHDR and CDR2 SFDVKD. V shed 7 bases and J shed 2 bases, with 21 bases lying between them. This CDR3 comprises 17 residues. Here the CDR3 DNA reads TGTGCCACCAGCCCCCCCCCACAGGGCCCCGACACAGATACGCAGTATTTT. Protein sequence: CATSPPPQGPDTDTQYF.

The chain employs TRBV19 and TRBJ2-1; 10 bases line up with TRBD2. The germline V gene has CDR1 LNHDA and CDR2 SQIVND (reference sequence). The V and J ends lost 7 bases and 5 bases, in that order; junction bases with no gene match: 8. CDR3 size: 15 residues. The CDR3: CASTEAGGPHNEQFF. The CDR3 DNA is TGTGCCAGTACAGAAGCGGGAGGGCCTCACAATGAGCAGTTCTTC.

This rearrangement joins TRBV29-1 to TRBJ2-4; D not certain. The CDR3 length is 15 residues. From germline, CDR1 is SQVTM and CDR2 ANQGSEA. V was shortened by 7 bases and J by 0 bases, with 16 bases between the two germline ends. The DNA for the CDR3 is TGCAGCGCGCTAACAGTTAATCTAGCCAAAAACATTCAGTACTTC. Translation gives CSALTVNLAKNIQYF.

The rearrangement links TRBV24-1 to TRBJ1-1; D ambiguous. The CDR3 runs to 16 residues. The germline CDR1 and CDR2 sequences are KGHDR and SFDVKD. Trimming cost V 4 bases and J 0 bases, with 14 bases left between them. The CDR3 loop is CATSDPGTVMNTEAFF. CDR3 sequence (DNA): TGTGCCACCAGTGACCCCGGAACAGTCATGAACACTGAAGCTTTCTTT.

For the CDR3, the DNA is TGTGCCAGCAGTTCGCCTCGGACAGGGGGCTTCGACGAGCAGTACTTC. It encodes CASSSPRTGGFDEQYF. The V call is TRBV28, the J call TRBJ2-7; 11 nucleotides agree with TRBD1. CDR1 and CDR2 (germline): MDHEN, SYDVKM. V was clipped by 4 bases and J by 5 bases; unmatched bases: 10. The length of the CDR3 is 16 residues.

V usage is TRBV3-1 (or the pseudogene TRBV3-2) and J usage is TRBJ2-7; TRBD2 aligns across 7 bases. CDR1 and CDR2 from the germline V gene are LGHDT and YNNKEL (reference sequence). Losses at the gene ends were 10 bases for V and 4 bases for J; bases not matched to a gene: 19. CDR3 length: 16 amino acids. CDR3 region: CATTSTSPYGGYEQYF. CDR3 DNA: TGTGCCACGACGTCGACTAGCCCATACGGAGGGTACGAGCAGTACTTC.

This chain uses TRBV28 with TRBJ2-7; possible D gene TRBD2, 6 bases. Per germline, CDR1 MDHEN and CDR2 SYDVKM. CDR3 length: 14 amino acids. V lost 8 bases to trimming and J lost 3 bases, with 17 bases between them. In DNA form, the CDR3 reads TGTGCCAGCTACAGTCCCGGAGGGATCTACGAGCAGTACTTC. Its protein is CASYSPGGIYEQYF.

The chain links TRBV7-3 to TRBJ2-5, with D perhaps matching TRBD2 (5 bases). Trimming took 5 bases from V and 4 from J, leaving 20 bases between them. The CDR3 has 16 residues. Germline CDR1 SGHTA, CDR2 FQGTGA. Here the CDR3 DNA reads TGTGCCAGCAGCCCTGCTACTACAGACTACGGAGAGACCCAGTACTTC. This codes for CASSPATTDYGETQYF.

The chain employs TRBV5-1 and TRBJ2-7, with a possible D match to TRBD1 (5 bases). The germline gives CDR1 SGHRS, CDR2 YFSETQ. The CDR3 has 14 residues. The V end was cut by 0 bases, the J end by 2 bases, with 9 bases between. The CDR3 region is CASSLGGIPYEQYF. The CDR3 DNA reads TGCGCCAGCAGCTTGGGGGGCATTCCCTACGAGCAGTACTTC.

This clone was picked up one time. This chain links TRBV6-5 with TRBJ1-3, with 10 bases lining up with TRBD1. Germline CDR1 reads MNHEY; CDR2 reads SVGAGI. The trim removed 6 bases at V and 6 bases at J, leaving 8 bases unmatched. The length of the CDR3 is 15 residues. The CDR3 bases are TGTGCCAGCAGAGCCACGGGGACAGGGGTAAACACCATATATTTT. Amino acids: CASRATGTGVNTIYF.

This clone was observed a single time. The chain is built from TRBV29-1 and TRBJ1-5, with D possibly matching TRBD1 (5 bases). This CDR3 spans 13 amino acids. The germline gives CDR1 SQVTM, CDR2 ANQGSEA. The V end lost 3 bases, the J end lost 5 bases, and 11 bases lay between the germline ends. The CDR3 bases are TGCAGCGTTGATCTGGGGGGTGATCAGCCCCAGCATTTT. This codes for CSVDLGGDQPQHF.

The J gene is TRBJ2-7, the V gene TRBV3-1 (or the pseudogene TRBV3-2); 10 nucleotides agree with TRBD2. Germline CDR1 is LGHDT and CDR2 is YNNKEL (reference sequence). This CDR3 comprises 14 residues. V shed 8 bases and J 5 bases; nucleotides not matched to a gene: 9. The DNA for the CDR3 is TGTGCCAGCGGGGGGCTAGCGGGAGACCACGAGCAGTACTTC. Its translation: CASGGLAGDHEQYF.

The J gene is TRBJ1-2, the V gene TRBV7-9, with 7 positions matching TRBD1. CDR3 length: 14 residues. The V gene's germline CDR1 is SEHNR and CDR2 FQNEAQ (reference sequence). V was clipped by 6 bases and J by 1 base; unmatched bases: 5. CDR3 protein: CASRDGQDNYGYTF. The CDR3 region has the DNA TGTGCCAGCAGGGACGGACAGGATAACTATGGCTACACCTTC.

This chain connects TRBV27 to TRBJ2-7, with TRBD1 matching over 9 bases. In germline, CDR1 is MNHEY, CDR2 SMNVEV (reference sequence). The J segment lost 5 bases and the V segment lost 6 bases, leaving 8 bases of the junction unmatched. This CDR3 has 14 amino acids. The CDR3 DNA reads as TGTGCCAGCAGCCTAACATACAGGGGGCACGAGCAGTACTTC. Amino acid sequence: CASSLTYRGHEQYF.

V gene TRBV3-1 (or the pseudogene TRBV3-2) combines with J gene TRBJ2-1, with TRBD2 matching 11 bases. CDR3 length: 20 residues. V lost 4 bases to trimming and J lost 0 bases; unmatched junction nucleotides: 14. Germline assignment: CDR1 LGHDT and CDR2 YNNKEL (reference sequence). CDR3 sequence reads: CASSPPPGLAVLSSYNEQFF. The CDR3 nucleotides are TGTGCCAGCAGCCCCCCACCGGGACTAGCGGTACTAAGCTCCTACAATGAGCAGTTCTTC.